Below are 30 T cell receptor beta chains sequenced from a single sample in a study of blood T cell repertoires in COVID-19. Produced via immunoSEQ multiplex PCR; TCRdb's table is partial and in-frame only. The sample yields approximately 270,000 clones, 70% to 90% seen once. Material: PBMCs or T cells enriched from blood (not recorded which). These receptors all come from a woman aged 25 to 45 with acute COVID-19.

J is TRBJ2-7 and V is TRBV5-4, with TRBD2 matching 7 bases. This CDR3 region has 16 residues. The germline V gene has CDR1 SGHNT and CDR2 YYREEE (reference sequence). The V gene end was trimmed by 4 bases and the J gene end by 5 bases; junction bases not matched to a gene: 15. CDR3 protein: CASSPPGVGGSDEQYF. The CDR3 DNA reads as TGTGCCAGCAGCCCCCCGGGTGTGGGAGGGTCCGACGAGCAGTACTTC.

The chain joins TRBV11-2 to TRBJ1-4, with D maybe TRBD1 (6 bases). This CDR3 comprises 16 residues. The germline V gene has CDR1 SGHAT and CDR2 FQNNGV. Between the trimmed V and J ends, which lost 0 bases and 5 bases, there was a span of 13 bases. The CDR3 spells CASSLDRTVRNEKLFF. For the CDR3, the DNA is TGTGCCAGCAGCTTAGATCGGACAGTTAGGAATGAAAAACTGTTTTTT. The full variable domain, with the rest looked up from reference TRBV11-2 and TRBJ1-4, is EAGVAQSPRYKIIEKRQSVAFWCNPISGHATLYWYQQILGQGPKLLIQFQNNGVVDDSQLPKDRFSAERLKGVDSTLKIQPAKLEDSAVYLCASSLDRTVRNEKLFFGSGTQLSVL.

The rearrangement joins TRBV2 to TRBJ2-7; a weak D match, TRBD1 (6 bases). This CDR3 is 13 amino acids long. Trimming shortened V by 6 bases and J by 7 bases, and 16 bases separated the two germline ends. CDR1 is SNHLY, CDR2 FYNNEI, per germline. For the CDR3, the DNA is TGTGCCAGCAGGCAGACAGGCTCTTCGGAGCAGTACTTC. Its protein product is CASRQTGSSEQYF.

This chain joins TRBV19 and TRBJ1-2; D is possibly TRBD1 (5 bases). Germline V gene data show CDR1 as LNHDA and CDR2 as SQIVND (reference sequence). V lost 3 bases, J lost 3 bases, and 8 bases lay in between. The CDR3 extends over 13 amino acids. CDR3 in DNA: TGTGCCAGTAGTATTTCACAGGACTATGGCTACACCTTC. It encodes CASSISQDYGYTF.

This clone appeared a few times. The chain joins TRBV14 to TRBJ2-1; a weak D match, TRBD1 (5 bases). Germline CDR1 and CDR2: SGHDN and FVKESK. V lost 4 bases and J 4 bases, leaving 14 bases between the germline ends. This CDR3 comprises 15 residues. CDR3 bases: TGTGCCAGCAGCCCCAGGGTAGGGGCATACAATGAGCAGTTCTTC. This codes for CASSPRVGAYNEQFF.

This clone has a count of ten or more. Other DNA sequences in this sample translate to the same CDR3. The genes are TRBV19 and TRBJ2-3; 12 nucleotides align to TRBD2. The J segment lost 4 bases and the V segment lost 4 bases, leaving 0 bases of the junction unmatched. This CDR3 has 14 residues. Germline V lookup: CDR1 LNHDA, CDR2 SQIVND (reference sequence). As DNA, the CDR3 is TGTGCCAGTAGTACTAGCGGGAGGGCAGATACGCAGTATTTT. Protein sequence: CASSTSGRADTQYF.

In this sample, this clone turned up a few times. V and J are TRBV2 and TRBJ1-6, with D unclear. Trimming left V 4 bases short and J 7 bases short, with 8 bases between. The CDR3 has 13 residues. CDR1 and CDR2 from the germline V gene are SNHLY and FYNNEI. The CDR3 protein is CASSAEPNSPLHF. CDR3 nucleotide sequence: TGTGCCAGCAGTGCTGAGCCCAATTCACCCCTCCACTTT.

In this sample, this clone turned up once. The chain carries TRBV4-1 and TRBJ1-2; tentative D call: TRBD1 (5 bases). The CDR3 length is 16 residues. Per the germline V gene, CDR1 is MGHRA and CDR2 is YSYEKL. The ends were cut back, 0 bases at V and 4 bases at J, with 15 bases in the middle. The chain's CDR3 is CASSQDAPGTIYGYTF. CDR3 DNA: TGCGCCAGCAGCCAAGACGCCCCAGGGACTATCTATGGCTACACCTTC.

J is TRBJ2-1 and V is TRBV4-2, with 7 positions matching TRBD2. CDR1 LGHNA and CDR2 YNFKEQ come from the germline V gene. Trimming took 4 bases from V and 8 from J; bases not matched to a gene: 11. This CDR3 is built from 15 residues. The CDR3 nucleotides read TGTGCCAGCAGCCCGATAGCGGGCGCGTCAGATGAGCAGTTCTTC. The encoded protein is CASSPIAGASDEQFF.

The chain uses TRBV25-1 and TRBJ2-2; D is undetermined. With 3 bases removed from V and 0 bases from J, the gap between germline ends came to 11 bases. CDR3 length equals 16 residues. Germline V gene lookup returns CDR1 MGHDK and CDR2 SYGVNS. The CDR3 DNA reads as TGTGCCAGCAGTGACAGAATGGGCTCGAACACCGGGGAGCTGTTTTTT. This sequence encodes CASSDRMGSNTGELFF.

This clone was seen only a few times. V and J are TRBV4-1 and TRBJ2-1; D perhaps matches TRBD2 (6 bases). The V gene's germline CDR1 is MGHRA and CDR2 YSYEKL. V lost 5 bases, J lost 9 bases, and 23 bases lay in between. This CDR3 is built from 16 residues. CDR3 region: CASSDWKDPAGGEQFF. The CDR3 bases are TGCGCCAGCAGCGACTGGAAGGATCCCGCCGGGGGTGAGCAGTTCTTC.

The chain has TRBV7-8 and TRBJ1-2; D gene unclear. V lost 2 bases and J 4 bases, leaving 17 bases between the germline ends. The CDR3 totals 16 residues. Germline CDR1 SGHVS, CDR2 FQNEAQ. The CDR3 loop reads CASSLFSQNQFYGYTF. DNA of the CDR3: TGTGCCAGCAGCTTATTTTCGCAGAACCAATTCTATGGCTACACCTTC.

The chain recombines TRBV28 with TRBJ1-2; a weak D match, TRBD1 (6 bases). This CDR3 contains 16 residues. Germline V gives CDR1 MDHEN, CDR2 SYDVKM. V was shortened by 4 bases and J by 3 bases, with 18 bases between the two germline ends. The CDR3 nucleotides read TGTGCCAGCAGTTCGACTCGAGGGGGAGACTACTATGGCTACACCTTC. Translated, it gives CASSSTRGGDYYGYTF.

The chain joins TRBV27 to TRBJ1-2; 7 bases line up with TRBD1. The CDR3 contains 13 residues. From germline, CDR1 is MNHEY and CDR2 SMNVEV (reference sequence). Losses at the gene ends were 5 bases for V and 7 bases for J; bases not matched to a gene: 7. The CDR3 nucleotides are TGTGCCAGCAGTCTCCGGGACAGTGGTGGCTACACCTTC. Translated: CASSLRDSGGYTF.

V is TRBV3-1 (or the pseudogene TRBV3-2) and J is TRBJ2-2; D remains ambiguous. The CDR3 is 16 residues long. Germline V lookup: CDR1 LGHDT, CDR2 YNNKEL (reference sequence). The germline V and J ends were trimmed by 0 bases and 4 bases, with 12 bases remaining between them. Here the CDR3 DNA reads TGTGCCAGCAGCCAAGAGGGTTCTAGAGGCACCGGGGAGCTGTTTTTT. Protein product: CASSQEGSRGTGELFF.

The chain is built from TRBV5-4 and TRBJ2-7; the D gene is possibly TRBD2 (6 bases). The CDR3 is made up of 14 amino acids. With 4 bases removed from V and 1 base from J, the gap between germline ends came to 12 bases. Germline assignment: CDR1 SGHNT and CDR2 YYREEE (reference sequence). The CDR3 here is CASSLGLSSYEQYF. The DNA for the CDR3 is TGTGCCAGCAGCCTGGGACTTTCTTCCTACGAGCAGTACTTC.

CDR3 loop: CASSDWTGGGEKLFF. DNA for the CDR3: TGTGCCAGTAGTGATTGGACAGGGGGCGGTGAAAAACTGTTTTTT. The rearrangement uses TRBV19 and TRBJ1-4; TRBD1 matches 11 bases. The CDR3 is 15 amino acids. Looked up from germline, CDR1 is LNHDA and CDR2 is SQIVND (reference sequence). The trim removed 5 bases at V and 7 bases at J, leaving 6 bases unmatched.

This clone was seen only a few times. For the CDR3, the DNA is TGTGCCAGCAGCTTATCTACTAGCGGATCGCGGGAGCAGTACTTC. Translated, it gives CASSLSTSGSREQYF. V is TRBV7-6 and J is TRBJ2-7; 8 bases map to TRBD2. With V trimmed by 2 bases and J by 7 bases, 10 bases remained unmatched. The germline CDR1 and CDR2 sequences are SGHVS and FNYEAQ. This CDR3 contains 15 residues.

The chain uses TRBV7-9 and TRBJ1-6; D unclear. CDR1 is SEHNR, CDR2 FQNEAQ, per germline (reference sequence). CDR3 length: 16 amino acids. V was clipped by 4 bases and J by 6 bases, with 16 bases between them. The CDR3 sequence is CASSSSRSSSNSPLHF. DNA for the CDR3: TGTGCCAGCAGCTCTAGTCGCTCCTCCAGTAATTCACCCCTCCACTTT.

This chain uses TRBV6-1 with TRBJ2-3; TRBD2 is a possible D gene (7 bases). Germline V lookup: CDR1 MNHNS, CDR2 SASEGT. V was clipped by 1 base and J by 3 bases, with 14 bases between them. The CDR3 has 16 amino acids. This CDR3 is CASSEVGGGRTDTQYF. Here the CDR3 DNA reads TGTGCCAGCAGTGAAGTGGGAGGGGGTCGGACAGATACGCAGTATTTT.

The V gene is TRBV14, the J gene TRBJ2-7; no definite D call. CDR3 size: 16 residues. The V gene lost 3 bases and the J gene lost 1 base, with 16 bases spanning the gap. Germline V CDR1 and CDR2: SGHDN, FVKESK. The CDR3 protein is CASSHPATRRSYEQYF. The CDR3, as DNA: TGTGCCAGCAGCCACCCCGCGACGCGGAGATCCTACGAGCAGTACTTC.

This clone was counted between two and nine times. V usage is TRBV11-3 and J usage is TRBJ2-7; TRBD2 matches 14 bases. V gave up 3 bases and J gave up 4 bases; unmatched junction bases: 5. This CDR3 comprises 16 residues. CDR1 and CDR2 (germline): SGHNT, YENEEA. CDR3 DNA: TGTGCCAGCAGCTTTTCCGGGACTAGCGGGAGTTACGAGCAGTACTTC. Its translation is CASSFSGTSGSYEQYF. Supplemented by reference TRBV11-3 and TRBJ2-7, the full variable domain reads EAGVVQSPRYKIIEKKQPVAFWCNPISGHNTLYWYLQNLGQGPELLIRYENEEAVDDSQLPKDRFSAERLKGVDSTLKIQPAELGDSAVYLCASSFSGTSGSYEQYFGPGTRLTVT.

The V and J genes are TRBV7-6 and TRBJ2-7, with D tentatively TRBD1 (5 bases). The V and J ends lost 1 base and 6 bases respectively, with 22 bases between them. The CDR3 sequence is 17 residues long. Germline loops: CDR1 SGHVS, CDR2 FNYEAQ. The DNA of the CDR3 is TGTGCCAGCAGCTTAGATCCCCCGGTGACAGCTAATGGCGAGCAGTACTTC. It specifies CASSLDPPVTANGEQYF.

Here the CDR3 reads CASSERGLSYEQYF. The CDR3 DNA sequence: TGCGCCAGCAGTGAGAGGGGTCTCTCCTACGAGCAGTACTTC. The V gene is TRBV10-2, the J gene TRBJ2-7; tentatively, D is TRBD1 (5 bases). The CDR3 is 14 residues long. Germline lookup yields CDR1 WSHSY and CDR2 SAAADI. V lost 2 bases and J 0 bases, leaving 8 bases between the germline ends.

This sequence joins TRBV18 and TRBJ1-1, with 11 bases lining up with TRBD1. Trimming at V came to 4 bases and at J to 1 base, leaving 5 bases not matched to a gene. Germline V gene data show CDR1 as KGHSH and CDR2 as LQKENI. The CDR3 length is 16 residues. The CDR3 protein is CASSHGQGAENTEAFF. Written as DNA, the CDR3 is TGTGCCAGCTCACACGGACAGGGGGCAGAGAACACTGAAGCTTTCTTT. Complete variable domain (other parts from reference TRBV18 and TRBJ1-1): NAGVMQNPRHLVRRRGQEARLRCSPMKGHSHVYWYRQLPEEGLKFMVYLQKENIIDESGMPKERFSAEFPKEGPSILRIQQVVRGDSAAYFCASSHGQGAENTEAFFGQGTRLTVV.

The chain links TRBV4-1 to TRBJ1-3; D is ambiguous. Germline V gene sequence: CDR1 MGHRA, CDR2 YSYEKL. This CDR3 is built from 15 residues. Deletions cut 1 base from V and 0 bases from J, with 7 bases between. CDR3 DNA: TGCGCCAGCAGCCAAGGCAGGTCCTCTGGAAACACCATATATTTT. Protein: CASSQGRSSGNTIYF.

This chain links TRBV4-2 with TRBJ2-1, with D possibly matching TRBD2 (6 bases). The CDR3 contains 16 residues. The germline gives CDR1 LGHNA, CDR2 YNFKEQ. V dropped 0 bases and J dropped 2 bases, with 11 bases sitting between them. CDR3 sequence (DNA): TGTGCCAGCAGCCAAGATTGGACTAACCCCTACAATGAGCAGTTCTTC. Translation gives CASSQDWTNPYNEQFF.

The CDR3 loop is CASSRPDRGEAGGSYNEQFF. The DNA of the CDR3 is TGCGCCAGCAGCCGGCCGGACAGGGGGGAAGCGGGAGGCTCCTACAATGAGCAGTTCTTC. V is TRBV5-1 and J is TRBJ2-1; D might be TRBD1 (10 bases). Germline V gene sequence: CDR1 SGHRS, CDR2 YFSETQ. CDR3 length: 20 amino acids. Trimming left V 4 bases short and J 0 bases short, with 26 bases between.

The chain carries TRBV20-1 and TRBJ1-2, with a weak D call TRBD1 (6 bases). The germline CDR1 and CDR2 sequences are DFQATT and SNEGSKA (reference sequence). This CDR3 spans 11 amino acids. V was cut by 5 bases and J by 2 bases, with 6 bases left in between. CDR3 amino acids: CSADRNYGYTF. CDR3 nucleotides: TGCAGTGCTGACAGGAACTATGGCTACACCTTC.

The chain recombines TRBV24-1 with TRBJ2-1; TRBD1 might be the D (5 bases). The CDR3 has 13 residues. The ends were cut back, 4 bases at V and 6 bases at J, with 9 bases in the middle. Germline assignment: CDR1 KGHDR and CDR2 SFDVKD. The CDR3 protein is CATSDLDINEQFF. As DNA, the CDR3 is TGTGCCACCAGTGACTTGGACATCAATGAGCAGTTCTTC.